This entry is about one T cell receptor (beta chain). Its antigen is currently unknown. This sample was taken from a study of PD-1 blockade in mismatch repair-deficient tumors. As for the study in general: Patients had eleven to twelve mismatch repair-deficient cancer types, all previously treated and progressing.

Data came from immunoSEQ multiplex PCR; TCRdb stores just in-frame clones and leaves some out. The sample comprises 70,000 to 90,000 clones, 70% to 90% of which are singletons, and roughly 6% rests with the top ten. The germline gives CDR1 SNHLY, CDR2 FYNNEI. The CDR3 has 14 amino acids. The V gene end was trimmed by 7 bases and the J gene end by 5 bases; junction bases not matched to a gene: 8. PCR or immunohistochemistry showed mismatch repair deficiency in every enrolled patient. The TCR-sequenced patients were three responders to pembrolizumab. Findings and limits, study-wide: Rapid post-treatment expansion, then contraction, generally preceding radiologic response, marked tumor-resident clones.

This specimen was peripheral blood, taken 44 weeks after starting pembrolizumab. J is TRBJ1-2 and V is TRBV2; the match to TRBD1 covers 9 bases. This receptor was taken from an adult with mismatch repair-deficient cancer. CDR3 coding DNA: TGTGCCAGCAACTCGGACAGGGGAAGATATGGCTACACCTTC. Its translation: CASNSDRGRYGYTF.